The 28 T cell receptor beta chains given below trace back to one sample, sequenced in a study of identical twins. MiXCR, run by TCRdb on the 5' RACE reads, gives a single entry per CDR3 protein. The sample shows 1.5 million to 2 million distinct CDR3 sequences, 32% of them seen only once. Sequences were obtained from cord blood. The receptor set was obtained from a newborn girl in good health.

In its sample, this clonotype was seen a few times. This chain links TRBV6-1 with TRBJ2-3, with 8 bases lining up with TRBD1. Germline CDR1 and CDR2: MNHNS and SASEGT. The CDR3 consists of 16 residues. V lost 0 bases and J lost 0; bases outside the gene matches: 2. The CDR3 loop is CASSEAWDRSTDTQYF. CDR3 nucleotide sequence: TGTGCCAGCAGTGAAGCGTGGGACAGGAGCACAGATACGCAGTATTTT.

This clonotype was found a few times. This chain joins TRBV3-1 and TRBJ2-1; 12 positions match TRBD2. Germline CDR1 reads LGHDT; CDR2 reads YNNKEL (reference sequence). The CDR3 totals 15 residues. V was pared by 4 bases and J by 9 bases, with 7 bases of the junction left unmatched. CDR3 amino acids: CASSPGLAGHGEQFF. The DNA for the CDR3 is TGTGCCAGCAGCCCAGGACTAGCGGGACACGGTGAGCAGTTCTTC.

This chain links TRBV6-1 with TRBJ2-7, with 10 bases that match TRBD2. The V and J ends lost 7 bases and 0 bases, in that order; junction bases with no gene match: 9. The CDR3 is 16 residues long. The germline V gene encodes CDR1 MNHNS and CDR2 SASEGT. CDR3 residues: CASTFQTSGRSYEQYF. The CDR3 nucleotides are TGTGCCAGCACATTCCAGACTAGCGGGCGCTCCTACGAGCAGTACTTC.

This chain uses TRBV29-1 with TRBJ1-2; no firm D call. This CDR3 comprises 11 residues. Germline loops: CDR1 SQVTM, CDR2 ANQGSEA. Trimming took 4 bases from V and 8 from J, leaving 11 bases between them. The CDR3 DNA follows: TGCAGCGTTGGGCGGACGGGAGGCTACACCTTC. It is translated as CSVGRTGGYTF.

This clonotype was seen more than once but under ten times. The V call is TRBV6-1, the J call TRBJ1-5; unclear D gene. This CDR3 has 13 residues. The germline gives CDR1 MNHNS, CDR2 SASEGT. Trimming took off 6 bases at V and 4 bases at J, with 10 bases between the two ends. CDR3 in DNA: TGTGCCAGCAGGACAAGGGAAAATCAGCCCCAGCATTTT. Protein sequence: CASRTRENQPQHF.

The CDR3 bases are TGTGCCAGCAGTTACGACGGCTCTAACTATGGCTACACCTTC. Translation gives CASSYDGSNYGYTF. This chain connects TRBV6-5 to TRBJ1-2; D gene unclear. V was cut by 2 bases and J by 0 bases, with 7 bases left in between. Germline V gene data show CDR1 as MNHEY and CDR2 as SVGAGI. The length of the CDR3 is 14 residues.

The CDR3 region is CAISHEKLFF. In nucleotides, the CDR3 is TGTGCCATCTCTCATGAAAAACTGTTTTTT. The V call is TRBV21-1, the J call TRBJ1-4. TRBV21-1 is a pseudogene segment. This CDR3 region has 10 residues.

The rearrangement joins TRBV20-1 to TRBJ1-4; D perhaps matches TRBD1 (6 bases). V lost 5 bases, J lost 5 bases, and 18 bases lay in between. This CDR3 comprises 15 residues. Germline values: CDR1 DFQATT, CDR2 SNEGSKA (reference sequence). The CDR3, as DNA: TGCAGTGCTCGAACCTCGAAGGGGGGCAATGAAAAACTGTTTTTT. Its translation is CSARTSKGGNEKLFF.

This clonotype was seen only a few times. The chain couples TRBV27 to TRBJ1-5; D not resolved. Germline V CDR1 and CDR2: MNHEY, SMNVEV (reference sequence). The CDR3 has 14 amino acids. V lost 5 bases to trimming and J lost 1 base, with 9 bases between them. Here the CDR3 reads CASSPWMSNQPQHF. The CDR3 DNA sequence: TGTGCCAGCAGTCCCTGGATGAGCAATCAGCCCCAGCATTTT.

This chain uses TRBV25-1 with TRBJ2-7, with 7 positions matching TRBD1. CDR1 and CDR2 from the germline V gene are MGHDK and SYGVNS. The CDR3 has 16 amino acids. J was trimmed by 3 bases and V by 0 bases; bases with no gene match: 8. The CDR3 bases are TGTGCCAGCAGTGAATATCTGAGGACAGGTAACTACGAGCAGTACTTC. Protein: CASSEYLRTGNYEQYF.

The V call is TRBV5-1, the J call TRBJ2-3; D ambiguous. This CDR3 is built from 14 residues. CDR1 and CDR2 (germline): SGHRS, YFSETQ. V was trimmed by 4 bases and J by 2 bases, leaving 11 bases between them. In nucleotides, the CDR3 is TGCGCCAGCAGCCCTCCGCAACCCACAGATACGCAGTATTTT. Translating gives CASSPPQPTDTQYF.

This chain joins TRBV10-3 and TRBJ1-6; no firm D call. Germline V gene data show CDR1 as ENHRY and CDR2 as SYGVKD. The CDR3 contains 16 residues. V was cut by 6 bases and J by 5 bases, with 17 bases left in between. In DNA, the CDR3 is TGTGCCATCAGCTCGACGGATAGAGCCCATAATTCACCCCTCCACTTT. It codes for CAISSTDRAHNSPLHF.

This clonotype has just a few counts. The rearrangement links TRBV4-2 to TRBJ2-6, with no clear D. V was clipped by 3 bases and J by 0 bases, with 12 bases between them. Germline CDR1 and CDR2: LGHNA and YNFKEQ. The CDR3 consists of 17 residues. CDR3 sequence (DNA): TGTGCCAGCAGCCAGGAGACGTCCTTCTCTGGGGCCAACGTCCTGACTTTC. Its protein product is CASSQETSFSGANVLTF.

The CDR3 DNA reads as TGCAGCGTTGCAAGTATGGCTGGGGCCAACGTCCTGACTTTC. Residues: CSVASMAGANVLTF. The rearrangement uses TRBV29-1 and TRBJ2-6; D not resolved. Germline assignment: CDR1 SQVTM and CDR2 ANQGSEA. Trimming left V 4 bases short and J 2 bases short, with 9 bases between. The CDR3 is 14 amino acids.

This clonotype was recorded a few times. The chain recombines TRBV5-1 with TRBJ2-5; no clear D. This CDR3 region has 14 residues. The V end was cut by 3 bases, the J end by 4 bases, with 13 bases between. CDR1 SGHRS and CDR2 YFSETQ come from the germline V gene. The CDR3 sequence: CASSSTLSGETQYF. CDR3 DNA sequence: TGCGCCAGCAGCTCCACCTTATCGGGAGAGACCCAGTACTTC.

This clonotype was recorded once. The chain joins TRBV13 to TRBJ2-5; 10 bases are shared with TRBD2. This CDR3 has 16 amino acids. The V and J ends lost 5 bases and 1 base, in that order; junction bases with no gene match: 7. CDR1 PRHDT and CDR2 FYEKMQ come from the germline V gene (reference sequence). CDR3 sequence reads: CASSPRSGGVQETQYF. CDR3 in DNA: TGTGCCAGCAGCCCACGGAGCGGGGGGGTCCAAGAGACCCAGTACTTC. Together with reference TRBV13 and TRBJ2-5, the CDR3 gives the full variable domain: AAGVIQSPRHLIKEKRETATLKCYPIPRHDTVYWYQQGPGQDPQFLISFYEKMQSDKGSIPDRFSAQQFSDYHSELNMSSLELGDSALYFCASSPRSGGVQETQYFGPGTRLLVL.

This clonotype has at least ten counts. An end of the junction differs from the germline gene, which may be a read error. This sequence joins TRBV18 and TRBJ2-3; TRBD2 matches at 8 bases. Germline loops: CDR1 KGHSH, CDR2 LQKENI. The length of the CDR3 is 13 residues. The CDR3 region has the DNA TGCGCCAGCAGCCCCCCTAGCGGGGATACGCAGTATTTT. This translates into CASSPPSGDTQYF.

The genes are TRBV15 and TRBJ1-2; unclear D gene. This CDR3 contains 14 residues. Trimming pared 1 base from V and 7 bases from J, leaving 13 bases between. Germline CDR1 LNHNV, CDR2 YYDKDF (reference sequence). CDR3 coding DNA: TGTGCCACCAGCAGAGTAGGCCAGCTCTCTGGCTACACCTTC. This encodes CATSRVGQLSGYTF.

Note on this clonotype: A much more abundant neighbour one base away suggests this may be a read error. V is TRBV7-2 and J is TRBJ2-3; TRBD2 agrees at 7 bases. The CDR3 sequence is 15 residues long. The V and J ends lost 2 bases and 1 base, in that order; junction bases with no gene match: 3. The V gene's germline CDR1 is SGHTA and CDR2 FQGNSA. The CDR3: CASSLRTRGTDTQYF. The CDR3 nucleotides are TGTGCCAGCAGCTTAAGGACTAGGGGCACAGATACGCAGTATTTT.

In its sample, this clonotype was seen a few times. V is TRBV12-5 and J is TRBJ2-1; D ambiguous. Looked up from germline, CDR1 is LGHNT and CDR2 is FRNRAP. Between the trimmed V and J ends, which lost 2 bases and 6 bases, there was a span of 11 bases. This CDR3 contains 14 residues. The chain's CDR3 is CASGLTMKSNEQFF. In DNA, the CDR3 is TGTGCTAGTGGTTTGACCATGAAGAGCAATGAGCAGTTCTTC.

The chain couples TRBV3-1 to TRBJ2-5, with 8 bases aligning to TRBD2. Germline V lookup: CDR1 LGHDT, CDR2 YNNKEL (reference sequence). The length of the CDR3 is 17 residues. The V gene end was trimmed by 5 bases and the J gene end by 11 bases; junction bases not matched to a gene: 22. The DNA for the CDR3 is TGTGCCAGCAGCTCGTATTGGGGAAGGACTAGCATGAATGAGCAGTACTTC. This gives the protein CASSSYWGRTSMNEQYF.

Only a few counts were recorded for this clonotype. The V gene is TRBV20-1, the J gene TRBJ2-1, with D perhaps matching TRBD2 (6 bases). The CDR3 consists of 17 residues. The germline V gene has CDR1 DFQATT and CDR2 SNEGSKA (reference sequence). Trimming took 0 bases from V and 0 from J, leaving 15 bases between them. In nucleotides, the CDR3 is TGCAGTGCTAGAGATATTGCGGGACCGAGCTCCTACAATGAGCAGTTCTTC. Translated, it gives CSARDIAGPSSYNEQFF.

The chain employs TRBV20-1 and TRBJ2-6; 7 bases map to TRBD1. Germline CDR1 is DFQATT and CDR2 is SNEGSKA (reference sequence). This CDR3 spans 17 amino acids. Trimming removed 6 bases from V and 0 bases from J; junction bases left unmatched: 11. CDR3 nucleotide sequence: TGCAGTGCCCTGACCGGGACAGCCCCCTCTGGGGCCAACGTCCTGACTTTC. Encoded protein: CSALTGTAPSGANVLTF.

The chain is built from TRBV20-1 and TRBJ2-7; 11 bases align to TRBD2. From germline, CDR1 is DFQATT and CDR2 SNEGSKA (reference sequence). The CDR3 spans 18 residues. V dropped 5 bases and J dropped 2; count of bases not matched to a gene: 17. The CDR3 reads CSAHDTLLAGDHAYEQYF. CDR3 in DNA: TGCAGTGCTCACGACACACTACTAGCGGGGGACCACGCCTACGAGCAGTACTTC.

The V gene is TRBV5-1, the J gene TRBJ1-2, with unresolved D. Per the germline V gene, CDR1 is SGHRS and CDR2 is YFSETQ. The V end lost 5 bases, the J end lost 4 bases, and 18 bases lay between the germline ends. CDR3 length: 15 residues. The CDR3 nucleotides read TGCGCCAGCAGGCATAACATGGTCTCGGGCTATGGCTACACCTTC. Amino acids: CASRHNMVSGYGYTF.

This chain connects TRBV21-1 to TRBJ1-2; the DNA was not used to check the table's D call, TRBD1. TRBV21-1 is a recognized pseudogene. The CDR3 sequence is 12 residues long. The CDR3 coding sequence is TGTGCCCCTAAGTACAGGGACTATGGCTACACCTTC. Translated: CAPKYRDYGYTF.

This clonotype has just a few counts. V usage is TRBV7-9 and J usage is TRBJ1-4; 9 bases align to TRBD1. CDR1 is SEHNR, CDR2 FQNEAQ, per germline (reference sequence). Trimming at V came to 3 bases and at J to 8 bases, leaving 22 bases not matched to a gene. The CDR3 is made up of 20 amino acids. The CDR3, as DNA: TGTGCCAGCAGCTTGGTCCCAATCGGACAGGGGTACCTTAGGAAGGAAAAACTGTTTTTT. Encoded protein: CASSLVPIGQGYLRKEKLFF.

This chain uses TRBV2 with TRBJ2-1, with D possibly being TRBD2 (5 bases). Germline lookup yields CDR1 SNHLY and CDR2 FYNNEI. V lost 11 bases, J lost 1 base, and 15 bases lay in between. This CDR3 spans 14 amino acids. The CDR3 DNA reads TGTGCCCGGAGGAATAAGCTGTCCTACAATGAGCAGTTCTTC. Protein: CARRNKLSYNEQFF.